The rows below give T cell receptor beta chains drawn from one sample of a study of CD8+ T cells in alopecia areata. The data were produced by immunoSEQ multiplex PCR, yet TCRdb's version contains in-frame clones alone and is incomplete. Here the sample spans over 200,000 clones, 50% to 70% being singletons. This specimen was CD4+ T cells sorted from blood, taken at week 0. The receptor source for this set is a human donor with alopecia areata. Each CDR3 is given with its conserved first and last residue. Fields, in order: clone size, V gene, J gene, CDR3 protein. Size values are once, few and many counts, or a class for expanded clones, and some rows have none.

>-|TRBV5-5|TRBJ1-5
CASSAKQGAQPQHF
>-|TRBV7-9|TRBJ1-5
CASSPGTAEFNQPQHF
>few|TRBV15|TRBJ2-1
CATSRDSPGTGRQFF
>-|TRBV9|TRBJ1-6
CASSLGTDNSPLHF
>-|TRBV30|TRBJ2-3
CAWNQAGGGTQYF
>-|TRBV30|TRBJ2-1
CAWSVDRYYRGSYNEQFF
>-|TRBV6-5|TRBJ1-1
CASSYGGYTEAFF
>-|TRBV4-2|TRBJ1-2
CASSPGTGLGYGYTF
>-|TRBV30|TRBJ1-1
CAWSVGSEGNTEAFF
>-|TRBV15|TRBJ1-5
CATSRARADSNQPQHF
>-|TRBV4-1|TRBJ2-7
CASSQPGQTYEQYF
>-|TRBV5-4|TRBJ2-3
CASSLFGTDTQYF
>once|TRBV18|TRBJ1-2
CASSHSNQGIDGYTF
>many|TRBV6-1|TRBJ2-4
CASSDTKGQNLAKNIQYF
>once|TRBV29-1|TRBJ1-1
CSVGSQGEAFF
>-|TRBV5-1|TRBJ2-5
CASSLRTSGRGETQYF
>-|TRBV9|TRBJ1-2
CASSVGATGGYGYTF
>few|TRBV9|TRBJ2-3
CASSTGALSMDF
>-|TRBV29-1|TRBJ1-4
CSVQGAIEKLFF
>-|TRBV30|TRBJ2-1
CAWSVLVGSYNEQFF
>-|TRBV2|TRBJ1-5
CASTRSGRDNQPQHF
>few|TRBV5-4|TRBJ2-7
CASRGQGGYEQYF
>-|TRBV4-2|TRBJ2-3
CASSPPRGLDTQYF
>-|TRBV2|TRBJ2-1
CASRGTSGGTQFF
>-|TRBV25-1|TRBJ2-1
CASTDRVYNEQFF
>-|TRBV29-1|TRBJ2-2
CSVGGFNTGELFF
>-|TRBV20-1|TRBJ1-1
CSAGQGTEAFF
>-|TRBV27|TRBJ2-2
CASSLGGYSTGELFF
>-|TRBV7-8|TRBJ1-2
CASSLGGTVTNYGYTF
>-|TRBV7-2|TRBJ2-1
CASSLGLANEQFF